This TCR beta chain was profiled in a study of Graves' ophthalmopathy and Graves' hyperthyroidism listed by TCRdb under 2018. About the full investigation: Peripheral blood was collected before any treatment was given, at the time of initial diagnosis. In total, 135 blood samples were TCR-sequenced: around 42 ophthalmopathy, roughly 77 hyperthyroidism and approximately 17 hyperthyroidism-to-ophthalmopathy patients. The study used TCR beta repertoire signatures to distinguish Graves' ophthalmopathy from Graves' hyperthyroidism and to predict progression to ophthalmopathy. Following sampling, methimazole starting at 30 mg daily was administered to hyperthyroidism patients, and high-dose intravenous methylprednisolone was administered to ophthalmopathy patients. To explore V-J signatures that separate ophthalmopathy from hyperthyroidism, a discovery set of 95 to 100 patients was enrolled, consisting of approximately 44 with ophthalmopathy and 55 to 65 with stable hyperthyroidism. For independent validation, a separate cohort was made up of some 19 hyperthyroidism patients plus 17 patients who later progressed from hyperthyroidism to ophthalmopathy. The roughly 100 discovery patients were divided at random into training and test sets in a 7:3 ratio. In more than five hyperthyroidism patients, T-cell repertoires of thyroid tissue and blood were compared. Points the paper makes about the study in general: In validation, the model predicted ophthalmopathy progression with about 70% sensitivity and approximately 72% specificity; eleven to twelve predicted patients were CT-confirmed with GO in a median of about 7.1 months. Ophthalmopathy was separated from stable hyperthyroidism by the 13-signature model with just under 90% sensitivity and 81% to 83% specificity in cross-validation and with 80%/75% in the test set. Sample size was not predetermined statistically, and investigators were not blinded to group allocation. Most of the expanded thyroid clonotypes with a frequency above 0.001 were also detected in blood, and it was suggested that the thyroid immune response may be reflected by blood repertoires.

Hyperthyroidism was considered stable if no progression to ophthalmopathy occurred within 18 months of follow-up. Hyperthyroidism patients were newly diagnosed, were aged 18 to 65 years, and had a disease duration under 2 months. Patients with other autoimmune diseases, uncontrolled infections, pregnancy or lactation were excluded from the study. Diagnosis was based on clinical symptoms, serum thyroxine, TRAb, thyroid ultrasound and orbital computed tomography. Using Ficoll-Paque density gradient centrifugation, PBMCs were isolated from 9.5 to 10 ml of fresh peripheral blood. Total RNA was extracted using Trizol reagent, and RNA quality was checked on an Agilent 2100 Bioanalyzer. V lost 1 base and J lost 3 bases; the stretch between them is 6 bases long. CDR1 and CDR2 are read off the germline V gene as SGHTA and FQGNSA. From its cysteine to its phenylalanine, the CDR3 spans 13 amino acids. CDR3 DNA is the only sequence kept; it has 39 bases, read in frame from the first base.

Regarding this clonotype: Its antigen is not yet known. No base-level quality is on record; no much larger clone is a single base apart.

TCR beta CDR3 regions were amplified from RNA transcripts for repertoire sequencing. The first round was an RT-PCR using HTBI primers with the Qiagen OneStep RT-PCR kit, and this first round was followed by a second-round multiplex PCR, then size selection and purification. Libraries were sequenced paired-end with 100 bp reads on an Illumina HiSeq2000. The original pipeline was this. Reads were processed with SOAPnuke, discarding reads with adapters, uncalled bases, mean Phred below 15, or no exact constant-primer or identifier match. High-quality paired reads were merged with COPE v1.2.5. Unique nucleotide sequences were defined as clonotypes and aligned to IMGT TRB V, D and J references using MiTCR v1.1. Only V-J combinations with frequency above 0.0001 were analysed, covering more than 99% of repertoires. A TCR clonal expansion and chaos score per V-J combination was defined as the ratio of F50 clonal expansion to chaos observed in the TCRdist matrix. Welch's t-statistics and random forest were used to reduce features to 10 to 15 V-J combinations, which were fed into a naive Bayes classifier. The Morisita-Horn index was used to measure how similar the thyroid and blood repertoires were. TCRdb reprocessed the public reads (quality trimming at Q25 with fastp, clone calling with MiXCR) and kept in-frame beta chains. Rows are combined by CDR3 protein, so each entry shows the most common genes and DNA. The V and J calls shown here were made by TCRdb, not taken from the authors' results. The sample table lists about 400,000 distinct CDR3 sequences, approximately 15% of them with a count of one. The ten most abundant clones make up about 7.3% of the sample.

The sample was peripheral blood. The chain links TRBV7-2 with TRBJ1-2; no D segment can be confidently identified. The sequence was obtained from a woman in her late teens or twenties with stable Graves' hyperthyroidism. Donor details come from another sample of the same person, matched by shared clones. The CDR3 region reads CASSLGWDYGYTF. The DNA is TGTGCCAGCAGCTTAGGTTGGGACTATGGCTACACCTTC.